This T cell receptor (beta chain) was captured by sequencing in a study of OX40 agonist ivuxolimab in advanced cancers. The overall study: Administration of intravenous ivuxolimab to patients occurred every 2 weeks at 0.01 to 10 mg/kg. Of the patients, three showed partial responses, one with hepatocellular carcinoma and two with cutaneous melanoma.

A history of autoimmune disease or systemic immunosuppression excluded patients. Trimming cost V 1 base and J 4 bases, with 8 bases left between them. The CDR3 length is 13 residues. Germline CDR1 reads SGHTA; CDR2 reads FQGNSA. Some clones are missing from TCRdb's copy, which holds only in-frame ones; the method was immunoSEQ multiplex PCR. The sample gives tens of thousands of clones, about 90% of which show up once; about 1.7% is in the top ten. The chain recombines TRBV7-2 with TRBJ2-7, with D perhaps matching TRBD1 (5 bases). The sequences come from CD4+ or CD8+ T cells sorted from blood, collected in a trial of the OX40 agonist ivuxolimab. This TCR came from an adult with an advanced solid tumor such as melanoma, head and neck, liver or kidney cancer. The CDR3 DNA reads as TGTGCCAGCAGCTTAGGGGGCGTATACGAGCAGTACTTC. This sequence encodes CASSLGGVYEQYF.